These T cell receptor beta chains were read from a single sample in a study of patients and donors after allogeneic stem cell transplantation. TCRdb re-derived calls from the RT-PCR reads in MiXCR, one entry per CDR3 protein. The sample lists about 110,000 distinct CDR3 sequences, over 30% occurring once. The sequenced sample was blood, either unsorted or a sorted T cell fraction (not recorded which). The receptors were sampled from a human donor who was either an allogeneic HSCT recipient or a stem cell or donor lymphocyte infusion donor (not recorded which). It is not recorded whose cells these are; they may come from a transplant donor. Both conserved end residues are part of each CDR3. A D gene is named only where the DNA matches it firmly. Clone size is given for some rows only: seen once, a few or many times, or a class if the clone is expanded.

size	J	V	D	DNA	CDR3
-	TRBJ2-1	TRBV5-6	TRBD2	TGTGCCAGCACCCCGTTTCCCACTAGCGGGAAGGGAGGCTACAATGAGCAGTTCTTC	CASTPFPTSGKGGYNEQFF
-	TRBJ1-5	TRBV3-1	-	TGTGCCAGCAGCCCCCACAAGGGACATCAGCCCCAGCATTTT	CASSPHKGHQPQHF
-	TRBJ1-6	TRBV20-1	TRBD1	TGCAGTCCTATACGGGACAGGGTCCGTTCACCCCTCCACTTT	CSPIRDRVRSPLHF
-	TRBJ2-5	TRBV28	-	TGTGCCAGCAGTTATACTACCCAAGAGACCCAGTACTTC	CASSYTTQETQYF
-	TRBJ1-2	TRBV24-1	-	TGTGCCACCAGTCATCCAGACGGAGCTAACTATGGCTACACCTTC	CATSHPDGANYGYTF
-	TRBJ2-6	TRBV7-2	-	TGTGCCAGCAGCTTAGTAGGAAGGTCTGGGGCCAACGTCCTGACTTTC	CASSLVGRSGANVLTF
-	TRBJ2-7	TRBV5-1	TRBD1	TGCGCCAGCACCTCGACAGGGGATGGCCACGAGCAGTACTTC	CASTSTGDGHEQYF
many	TRBJ1-1	TRBV12-3/TRBV12-4	-	TGTGCCAGCGGGGGTGCGATCACTGAAGCTTTCTTT	CASGGAITEAFF
few	TRBJ2-1	TRBV20-1	-	TGCAGTGCTAGCGGGAGCTCCTACAATGAGCAGTTCTTC	CSASGSSYNEQFF
few	TRBJ1-5	TRBV6-2/TRBV6-3	-	TGTGCCAGCACCCTTAGGGGGGGTGGCAATCAGCCCCAGCATTTT	CASTLRGGGNQPQHF
few	TRBJ2-1	TRBV7-8	-	TGTGCCAGCAGCCGCCTAGCGCCCAAAGAGCAGTTCTTC	CASSRLAPKEQFF
-	TRBJ1-1	TRBV5-1	-	TGCGCCAGCAGCAGGACCGGCAGTGAAGCTTTCTTT	CASSRTGSEAFF
once	TRBJ1-2	TRBV29-1	TRBD1	TGCAGCGTTAAGAGGACAGGGAACTATGCCTACACCTTC	CSVKRTGNYAYTF
few	TRBJ2-5	TRBV20-1	-	TGCAGTGCTAGCAGGAAAGAGACCCAGTACTTC	CSASRKETQYF
few	TRBJ1-6	TRBV20-1	TRBD1	TGCAGTGCCGGACAGGGGTATTCACCCCTCCACTTT	CSAGQGYSPLHF
many	TRBJ2-3	TRBV27	-	TGTGCCAGCAGTCCCTCCACAGATACGCAGTATTTT	CASSPSTDTQYF
-	TRBJ2-3	TRBV7-9	TRBD2	TGTGCCAGCAGCGGACTAGCGCGCACAGATACGCAGTATTTT	CASSGLARTDTQYF
-	TRBJ1-1	TRBV7-4	-	TGTGCCAGCAGCTTACATCTGGCGGATGGAGACACTGAAGCTTTCTTT	CASSLHLADGDTEAFF
-	TRBJ2-7	TRBV7-6	-	TGTGCCAGCAGCCCCGGGGCTCGCTGGGAGCAGTACTTC	CASSPGARWEQYF
-	TRBJ2-2	TRBV20-1	TRBD2	TGCAGTGCTAAGACTAGCGGGAGGTTGGACACCGGGGAGCTGTTTTTT	CSAKTSGRLDTGELFF
-	TRBJ1-6	TRBV4-3	TRBD1	TGCGCCAGCAGCACGGACAGGCCCCTTTCACCCCTCCACTTT	CASSTDRPLSPLHF
few	TRBJ1-1	TRBV5-1	TRBD1	TGCGCCAGCCGAACACAGGGGGAGTTGAACACTGAAGCTTTCTTT	CASRTQGELNTEAFF
-	TRBJ2-1	TRBV4-3	-	TGCGCCAGCAGCCAAGACTCGTGGCGTTCAAGCTCCTACAATGAGCAGTTCTTC	CASSQDSWRSSSYNEQFF
few	TRBJ1-3	TRBV7-2	-	TGTGCCAGCAGCTTCACCGGCGTCTCTGGAAACACCATATATTTT	CASSFTGVSGNTIYF
-	TRBJ1-3	TRBV7-2	-	TGTGCCAGCAGCTTCCGCGGGGGGCAGGGAAGAAGTTCTGGAAACACCATATATTTT	CASSFRGGQGRSSGNTIYF
-	TRBJ2-5	TRBV6-5	-	TGTGCCAGCAGTTACTGGGAAGAGACCCAGTACTTC	CASSYWEETQYF
-	TRBJ1-1	TRBV7-9	TRBD1	TGTGCCAGCAGCTTGCTCGACAGGGATGAAGCTTTCTTT	CASSLLDRDEAFF
-	TRBJ2-7	TRBV5-1	-	TGCGCCAGCAGGGGGGGACAGTTCAACGACAGTTCCTACGAGCAGTACTTC	CASRGGQFNDSSYEQYF
-	TRBJ2-7	TRBV4-3	-	TGCGCCAGCAGCCAAGCGGGAACCGGCGGCTACGAGCAGTACTTC	CASSQAGTGGYEQYF